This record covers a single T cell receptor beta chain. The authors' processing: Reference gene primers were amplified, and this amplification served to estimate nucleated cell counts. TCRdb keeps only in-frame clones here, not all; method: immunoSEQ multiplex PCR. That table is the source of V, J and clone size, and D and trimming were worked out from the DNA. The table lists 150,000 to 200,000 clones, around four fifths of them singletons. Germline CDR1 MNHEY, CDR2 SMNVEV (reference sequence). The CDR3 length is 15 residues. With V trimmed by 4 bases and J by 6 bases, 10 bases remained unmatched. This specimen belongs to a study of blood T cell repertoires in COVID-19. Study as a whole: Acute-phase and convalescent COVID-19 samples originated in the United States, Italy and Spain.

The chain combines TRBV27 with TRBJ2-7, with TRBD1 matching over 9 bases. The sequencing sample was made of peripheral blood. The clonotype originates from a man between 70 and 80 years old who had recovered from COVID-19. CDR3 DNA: TGTGCCAGCAGTTCCACAGGGGGCTTCCCCCTCGAGCAGTACTTC. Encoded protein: CASSSTGGFPLEQYF.